This T cell receptor delta chain comes out of a study of Vδ1+ human thymocytes. The template was reverse-transcribed extracted RNA. Multiplex PCR used pooled V-gene forward primers and a constant-region reverse primer to amplify CDR3s. TCRdb reanalyzed the multiplex PCR reads using CATT. The sample lists about 55,000 delta-chain clones; more than 15% were seen once. General observations from the study: In the thymus, TRG and TRD repertoires looked highly polyclonal with Gaussian CDR3 lengths.

This clone turned up a few times. As yet, its antigen is unknown. Losses at the gene ends were 3 bases for V and 3 bases for J; bases not matched to a gene: 12. CDR1 is TSWWSYY and CDR2 is QGS in the germline V gene. The CDR3 totals 17 residues. The sample taken for sequencing was Vdelta1+ gamma-delta thymocytes from the thymus. Stated subset: FACS-sorted CD3+ TCRalphabeta- TCRVdelta1+ TCRVdelta2- thymocytes. The V call is TRDV1, the J call TRDJ1, with 8 bases fitting TRDD3. The origin of this receptor is a boy under three years old who had congenital heart surgery. CDR3 loop: CALGETRGIRLSDKLIF. The CDR3 DNA reads TGTGCTCTTGGGGAGACTCGAGGGATACGTTTGTCCGATAAACTCATCTTT.